This T cell receptor (beta chain) appears in the sequencing data of a study of blood T cells in healthy people across ages. This clonotype has more than one count but fewer than ten. Antigen: not known. Regarding the study as a whole: In long-lived donors, naive CD4+ cell counts and diversity exceeded those of aged donors.

Through a sample-barcoded 5' primer and a J-beta primer mix, a second PCR was run for about 7 to 12 cycles. Each CDR3 protein gets one entry after TCRdb re-called the 5' RACE reads with MiXCR. The data hold around 1,700,000 distinct CDR3 sequences, with 28% observed a single time. The CDR3 has 15 residues. Germline V gene lookup returns CDR1 KGHSH and CDR2 LQKENI. The ends lost 3 bases at V and 7 bases at J; junction bases unmatched: 8. The sample consisted of blood. The J gene is TRBJ2-1, the V gene TRBV18; the match to TRBD1 covers 8 bases. This TCR was recovered from a woman aged 30 to 39 in good health. The chain's CDR3 is CASSPGTGNFNEQFF. DNA for the CDR3: TGTGCCAGCTCACCCGGGACAGGAAATTTTAATGAGCAGTTCTTC.